The source of this T cell receptor beta chain is a study of T cell responses to AZD1222 COVID-19 vaccine. Germline V CDR1 and CDR2: SGHAT, FQDESV (reference sequence). The V segment lost 6 bases and the J segment 4 bases; nucleotides outside the gene matches: 5. The CDR3 contains 14 residues. Some clones are missing from TCRdb's copy, which holds only in-frame ones; the method was immunoSEQ multiplex PCR. The sample lists approximately 140,000 clones, just over 90% seen once, with 0.85% to 0.95% in the top ten. The receptor comes from an adult in good health. The chain couples TRBV11-1 to TRBJ1-4; 7 bases match TRBD1. Sample: peripheral blood, taken on day 0 of MenACWY control vaccination. The CDR3 nucleotides are TGTGCCAGCAGTCGCCGGGACAGTAATGAAAAACTGTTTTTT. Protein product: CASSRRDSNEKLFF.